The 24 T cell receptor beta chains reported below all come from one sample, sequenced in a study of tumor-infiltrating lymphocytes in primary liver carcinoma. RNA and DNA were co-extracted from about 19-30 mg of unsorted bulk tissue. Making TCR beta cDNA involved 400 to 600 ng total RNA and a constant-region primer. Slightly modified ARM-PCR with three nested multiplex PCR rounds yielded TCR beta libraries. A C-beta reverse primer was combined with TRBV1-TRBV30 forward primers in the first two PCR rounds, and each round had roughly 9 cycles. In TCRdb, the multiplex PCR reads were re-called with MiXCR into one record per CDR3 protein. This table holds 60,000 to 90,000 distinct CDR3 sequences, 55% to 75% found once. Sequencing was performed on liver tumor tissue from sampling region 4. Subset reported: tumor region T4, right-lateral pole. The receptors were sampled from a man aged 40-50 years with primary liver carcinoma and hepatitis B virus infection.

This clonotype was detected ten times or more. The J gene is TRBJ2-7, the V gene TRBV5-1; D ambiguous. Germline CDR1 SGHRS, CDR2 YFSETQ. The CDR3 spans 14 residues. The V end lost 0 bases, the J end lost 6 bases, and 13 bases lay between the germline ends. The CDR3 bases are TGCGCCAGCAGCTTGGAGGGTAGTTCACCCGAGCAGTACTTC. Translation gives CASSLEGSSPEQYF.

With respect to this clonotype: Since no conserved phenylalanine or tryptophan closes the CDR3, a read error is the likely cause. This chain links TRBV12-3 or TRBV12-4 with TRBJ1-1; D might be TRBD1 (6 bases). The CDR3 is 17 amino acids. The CDR3 coding sequence is TGTGCCAGTAGTTCAGCCTGGGGGACATCAATGAACACTGAAGCTTTCTCT. Encoded protein: CASSSAWGTSMNTEAFS.

Note on this clonotype: Mismatch with germline at one junction end may stem from a read error. The chain couples TRBV5-1 to TRBJ2-7; TRBD1 is a possible D gene (5 bases). The CDR3 contains 15 residues. Per the germline V gene, CDR1 is SGHRS and CDR2 is YFSETQ. CDR3 nucleotides: TGTGCCAGCACCCAACCACCGACAGCCTCCTACGAGCAGTACTTC. Translated: CASTQPPTASYEQYF.

Turning to this clonotype: At one of its ends the junction is not consistent with the germline gene, which may arise from a read error. The chain is built from TRBV4-2 and TRBJ2-1; D is unclear. CDR3 size: 13 residues. Germline V gene lookup returns CDR1 LGHNA and CDR2 YNFKEQ. CDR3 region: CANSQEGPSEQFF. Written as DNA, the CDR3 is TGTGCCAACAGCCAAGAAGGTCCTTCTGAGCAGTTCTTC.

Worth noting for this clonotype: A much larger clone lies one base from this, so it may be a read error. The chain joins TRBV30 to TRBJ1-5; unclear D gene. This CDR3 comprises 12 residues. The ends were cut back, 4 bases at V and 3 bases at J, with 7 bases in the middle. Germline CDR1 and CDR2: GTSNPN and SVGIG (reference sequence). CDR3 DNA sequence: TGTGCCTGGAAGGAAAACAATCAGCCCCAGCATTTT. This encodes CAWKENNQPQHF.

A remark on this clonotype: Lacking the conserved final phenylalanine or tryptophan, this CDR3 likely reflects a read error. The rearrangement links TRBV12-3 or TRBV12-4 to TRBJ2-7, with 7 bases aligning to TRBD2. CDR3 length equals 14 residues. V was pared by 3 bases and J by 6 bases, with 8 bases of the junction left unmatched. CDR3 sequence reads: CASSFGLDPGEQYS. The CDR3 DNA follows: TGTGCCAGCAGTTTTGGACTAGACCCGGGCGAGCAGTACTCC.

This clonotype was found a few times. A much larger clone lies a single base off, so this may be a read error. The chain recombines TRBV29-1 with TRBJ1-5; D call uncertain. V was clipped by 4 bases and J by 4 bases, with 11 bases between them. Germline CDR1 and CDR2: SQVTM and ANQGSEA. The CDR3 consists of 13 residues. CDR3 protein: CSVGIGHNQPQHF. For the CDR3, the DNA is TGCAGCGTTGGGATAGGGCATAATCAGCCCCAGCATTTT.

This clonotype has a count of ten or more. The gene calls are TRBV6-5 and TRBJ1-1; D is uncertain. CDR1 is MNHEY and CDR2 is SVGAGI in the germline V gene. The germline V and J ends were trimmed by 2 bases and 5 bases, with 12 bases remaining between them. CDR3 length equals 14 residues. This CDR3 reads CASSYGILGTEAFF. DNA for the CDR3: TGTGCCAGCAGTTACGGAATTTTGGGGACTGAAGCTTTCTTT.

As to this clonotype: The CDR3 carries no conserved terminal phenylalanine or tryptophan, so it likely arises from a read error. The chain links TRBV11-2 to TRBJ2-1; 7 bases fit TRBD2. Germline values: CDR1 SGHAT, CDR2 FQNNGV. CDR3 length: 15 amino acids. CDR3 amino acids: CASRLVLAVNNEQFY. The CDR3 DNA reads TGTGCCAGCAGATTAGTGCTAGCGGTAAACAATGAGCAGTTCTAC.

This chain links TRBV10-2 with TRBJ2-3, with 9 bases aligning to TRBD2. This CDR3 spans 17 amino acids. Germline values: CDR1 WSHSY, CDR2 SAAADI. Unmatched junction bases numbered 14, after V lost 3 bases and J lost 7 bases. CDR3 residues: CASSEWTGGRGANTQYF. DNA for the CDR3: TGCGCCAGCAGTGAATGGACTGGCGGGAGGGGGGCGAATACGCAGTATTTT.

In the case of this clonotype: Since the CDR3 does not end with the conserved phenylalanine or tryptophan, this likely comes from a read error. In DNA, the CDR3 is TGTGGCAGCATCTTAGTGGCGCTAGCGGGAACCGGGGAGCTGTTTATT. This encodes CGSILVALAGTGELFI. This chain uses TRBV11-3 with TRBJ2-2; 9 bases match TRBD2. CDR3 length: 16 amino acids. Germline V gives CDR1 SGHNT, CDR2 YENEEA.

Many counts were recorded for this clonotype. The J gene is TRBJ2-1, the V gene TRBV19; no firm D call. Trimming cost V 1 base and J 2 bases, with 6 bases left between them. The CDR3 runs to 14 residues. From germline, CDR1 is LNHDA and CDR2 SQIVND (reference sequence). CDR3 in DNA: TGTGCCAGTAGTATAGGACGGGCCTACAATGAGCAGTTCTTC. Its translation is CASSIGRAYNEQFF. The complete variable domain, with remaining parts taken from reference TRBV19 and TRBJ2-1, reads DGGITQSPKYLFRKEGQNVTLSCEQNLNHDAMYWYRQDPGQGLRLIYYSQIVNDFQKGDIAEGYSVSREKKESFPLTVTSAQKNPTAFYLCASSIGRAYNEQFFGPGTRLTVL.

The chain employs TRBV20-1 and TRBJ2-7; a possible D gene is TRBD1 (5 bases). The CDR3 contains 13 residues. Per the germline V gene, CDR1 is DFQATT and CDR2 is SNEGSKA (reference sequence). Trimming left V 7 bases short and J 6 bases short, with 19 bases between. This CDR3 reads CSGQLQLGGEQYF. As DNA, the CDR3 is TGCAGTGGACAGTTACAACTCGGTGGCGAGCAGTACTTC.

The CDR3 DNA follows: TGTGCCAGCTGCTTGAGGGACGAAGGCTACACCTTC. This translates into CASCLRDEGYTF. The V gene is TRBV6-5, the J gene TRBJ1-2; tentative D call: TRBD1 (5 bases). Looked up from germline, CDR1 is MNHEY and CDR2 is SVGAGI. CDR3 length: 12 residues. Trimming removed 8 bases from V and 8 bases from J, with 15 bases in between.

In regard to this clonotype: Its ends do not fully match the called genes, so a read error is possible. The chain has TRBV29-1 and TRBJ2-7, with 7 bases that match TRBD2. CDR1 and CDR2 (germline): SQVTM, ANQGSEA. The CDR3 is 12 residues long. The CDR3: CSSWLNSGGQYF. DNA for the CDR3: TGTAGCTCGTGGCTGAATTCGGGGGGGCAGTACTTC.

In regard to this clonotype: An end of the junction differs from the germline gene, which may be a read error. The chain recombines TRBV5-4 with TRBJ2-3; tentatively, D is TRBD1 (5 bases). The CDR3 length is 16 residues. Germline V lookup: CDR1 SGHNT, CDR2 YYREEE (reference sequence). DNA for the CDR3: TGTACCAGCAGCTTACGGGTCTCAGGTGGGGCAGACACGCAGTATTTT. Translating it yields CTSSLRVSGGADTQYF. Supplemented by reference TRBV5-4 and TRBJ2-3, the full variable domain reads ETGVTQSPTHLIKTRGQQVTLRCSSQSGHNTVSWYQQALGQGPQFIFQYYREEENGRGNFPPRFSGLQFPNYSSELNVNALELDDSALYLCTSSLRVSGGADTQYFGPGTRLTVL.

Turning to this clonotype: A much bigger clone sits one base away, suggesting this may be a read error. This sequence joins TRBV30 and TRBJ2-3; 9 bases align to TRBD2. The length of the CDR3 is 16 residues. From germline, CDR1 is GTSNPN and CDR2 SVGIG (reference sequence). As DNA, the CDR3 is TGTGCCTGGAGTGTAGGAGACAGTAGCGGGAGTGGTACGCATTATTTT. Its protein is CAWSVGDSSGSGTHYF.

For this clonotype: Germline is not matched at one junction end, which may reflect a read error. This sequence joins TRBV6-6 and TRBJ2-3, with 8 bases aligning to TRBD1. Germline-derived CDR1 and CDR2 are MNHNY and SVGAGI (reference sequence). The CDR3 consists of 15 residues. The CDR3 loop reads CASSFIGQGADMQYF. CDR3 nucleotides: TGTGCCAGCAGCTTCATCGGACAGGGCGCAGATATGCAGTATTTT.

There are a few counts of this clonotype. A read error may be the cause here, since a much bigger clone is one base away. This chain joins TRBV12-3 or TRBV12-4 and TRBJ2-1; D is possibly TRBD1 or TRBD2 (5 bases each). This CDR3 comprises 13 residues. Trimming removed 6 bases from V and 8 bases from J, with 14 bases in between. For the CDR3, the DNA is TGTGCCAGCAGCGGGACCCTAGAGGATGAGCAGTTCTTC. Translation: CASSGTLEDEQFF.

This clonotype came up many times. This sequence joins TRBV1 and TRBJ2-5; TRBD1, as called in the table, went unchecked against the DNA. TRBV1 is tagged as a pseudogene. The CDR3 runs to 15 residues. CDR3 loop: CTSSPPQGAQETQYF. CDR3 nucleotide sequence: TGCACCAGCAGCCCCCCGCAGGGGGCTCAAGAGACCCAGTACTTC.

V usage is TRBV18 and J usage is TRBJ1-1; D is possibly TRBD1 (5 bases). This CDR3 is built from 15 residues. V dropped 3 bases and J dropped 3 bases, with 14 bases sitting between them. Looked up from germline, CDR1 is KGHSH and CDR2 is LQKENI. The CDR3 sequence is CASSPQKGIHTEAFF. The CDR3 DNA reads TGTGCCAGCTCACCCCAAAAGGGGATTCACACTGAAGCTTTCTTT.

Comments on this clonotype: One end of the junction does not line up with germline, which may come from a read error. The V call is TRBV11-2, the J call TRBJ2-1; 14 bases map to TRBD2. CDR1 is SGHAT and CDR2 is FQNNGV in the germline V gene. The CDR3 is 16 amino acids. This CDR3 is CASSYSSTSGGGGGFF. The CDR3, as DNA: TGTGCCAGCAGCTACTCCTCGACTAGCGGGGGGGGAGGCGGGTTTTTC.

Details on this clonotype: A single base separates this from a much larger clone, so it may be a read error. V is TRBV28 and J is TRBJ2-1, with unresolved D. The CDR3 covers 10 residues. Germline V gene data show CDR1 as MDHEN and CDR2 as SYDVKM. CDR3 bases: TGTGTCAGCAGAGCCAATGAGCAGTTCTTC. Amino acids: CVSRANEQFF.

This clonotype has a count of ten or more. CDR3 in amino acids: CASSSSFEQFF. DNA of the CDR3: TGTGCCAGCAGCTCCTCGTTTGAGCAGTTCTTC. The J gene is TRBJ2-1, the V gene TRBV11-2; no clear D gene. Trimming left V 4 bases short and J 9 bases short, with 7 bases between. Germline loops: CDR1 SGHAT, CDR2 FQNNGV. The CDR3 totals 11 residues.